This T cell receptor (beta chain) originates from a study of blood T cell repertoires in COVID-19. Study in general: In each case, the material was cDNA or gDNA derived from T cells, B-cell-depleted T cells, or PBMCs.

Germline lookup yields CDR1 SGHRS and CDR2 YFSETQ. The CDR3 is 16 amino acids. Trimming took 1 base from V and 1 from J; bases not matched to a gene: 7. Original data processing: From reference gene primer amplification, estimates of nucleated cell counts were derived. The data were produced by immunoSEQ multiplex PCR, yet TCRdb's version contains in-frame clones alone and is incomplete. The V and J calls and clone size are taken from that table; D and trimming were inferred from the DNA. The profile shows 250,000 to 300,000 clones, around 90% of them singletons. Sequencing used peripheral blood. This TCR was recovered from a man in his fifties or sixties with acute or convalescent COVID-19. V and J are TRBV5-1 and TRBJ1-1; TRBD1 agrees at 7 bases. CDR3 DNA: TGCGCCAGCAGCTTGAGAACCGGGACAGCGAACACTGAAGCTTTCTTT. This gives the protein CASSLRTGTANTEAFF.